This T cell receptor beta chain was observed in a study of blood T cells in healthy people across ages. This clonotype has only a few counts. Its antigen is unknown. Study-wide results and limits: Researchers judged that diversity estimates from one million T cells fell short of true values. Samples with more naive T cells showed higher observed beta diversity.

The use of a sample-barcoded 5' primer and a J-beta primer mix characterized a second PCR of roughly 6 to 12 cycles. MiXCR was run by TCRdb on the 5' RACE reads, yielding one entry per CDR3 protein. The top ten hold around 13% of the sample, which has around 1.1 million distinct CDR3 sequences, 35% to 45% seen once. V was cut by 4 bases and J by 8 bases, with 10 bases left in between. CDR1 SGDLS and CDR2 YYNGEE come from the germline V gene. The CDR3 is made up of 12 amino acids. The sequence came from a man younger than 35 in good health. V is TRBV9 and J is TRBJ2-1, with a weak D call TRBD1 (6 bases). The sequencing sample was made of blood. The CDR3 is CASSTQGYEQFF. CDR3 coding DNA: TGTGCCAGCAGCACCCAGGGGTATGAGCAGTTCTTC. Drawing the rest from reference TRBV9 and TRBJ2-1, the complete variable domain is DSGVTQTPKHLITATGQRVTLRCSPRSGDLSVYWYQQSLDQGLQFLIQYYNGEERAKGNILERFSAQQFPDLHSELNLSSLELGDSALYFCASSTQGYEQFFGPGTRLTVL.